Presented here are 9 T cell receptor beta chains from one specimen sequenced in a study of blood T cell repertoires in COVID-19. Sequenced by immunoSEQ multiplex PCR; TCRdb stores in-frame clones only, minus some. This sample yields under 200,000 clones, of which around four fifths are seen a single time; nearly 8% belongs to the top ten. Sequencing used PBMCs or T cells enriched from blood (not recorded which). The receptors shown here come from a woman in her fifties or sixties who had recovered from COVID-19.

The chain combines TRBV28 with TRBJ1-4; maybe TRBD1 (6 bases). The germline CDR1 and CDR2 sequences are MDHEN and SYDVKM. Trimming left V 10 bases short and J 7 bases short, with 16 bases between. This CDR3 contains 13 residues. The DNA of the CDR3 is TGTGCCACCCTTCCCGGACAGTTTGAAAAACTGTTTTTT. This sequence encodes CATLPGQFEKLFF.

The chain is built from TRBV19 and TRBJ2-6; possibly TRBD1 for D (5 bases). V lost 3 bases, J lost 2 bases, and 8 bases lay in between. This CDR3 spans 15 amino acids. CDR1 is LNHDA, CDR2 SQIVND, per germline (reference sequence). The CDR3 reads CASSIPGTGANVLTF. CDR3 sequence (DNA): TGTGCCAGTAGTATCCCAGGGACTGGGGCCAACGTCCTGACTTTC.

For the CDR3, the DNA is TGTGCCAGCAGTGAAAGGACAGACTCCTACAATGAGCAGTTCTTC. Its translation: CASSERTDSYNEQFF. The chain has TRBV25-1 and TRBJ2-1; a possible D gene is TRBD1 (6 bases). The CDR3 contains 15 residues. The V gene's germline CDR1 is MGHDK and CDR2 SYGVNS. Trimming cost V 2 bases and J 0 bases, with 8 bases left between them.

The chain joins TRBV2 to TRBJ1-3; the D gene is possibly TRBD1 (5 bases). Germline V gives CDR1 SNHLY, CDR2 FYNNEI. V shed 4 bases and J shed 7 bases, with 11 bases lying between them. The CDR3 runs 13 residues. CDR3: CASSVGESNTIYF. The CDR3 DNA sequence: TGTGCCAGCAGTGTAGGGGAATCCAACACCATATATTTT.

CDR3 protein: CASSQDVRGYEQYF. DNA for the CDR3: TGTGCCAGCAGCCAAGATGTACGCGGCTACGAGCAGTACTTC. The V gene is TRBV3-1 (or the pseudogene TRBV3-2), the J gene TRBJ2-7; D is uncertain. Trimming left V 0 bases short and J 3 bases short, with 9 bases between. CDR1 is LGHDT, CDR2 YNNKEL, per germline (reference sequence). This CDR3 comprises 14 residues.

This chain connects TRBV3-1 (or the pseudogene TRBV3-2) to TRBJ2-5, with 8 bases fitting TRBD1. The CDR3 extends over 12 amino acids. V lost 8 bases and J lost 5; bases outside the gene matches: 4. Per the germline V gene, CDR1 is LGHDT and CDR2 is YNNKEL (reference sequence). The CDR3, as DNA: TGTGCCAGCCAGGGGGCGGAGGAGACCCAGTACTTC. Its translation is CASQGAEETQYF.

The V call is TRBV24-1, the J call TRBJ2-4, with 8 bases aligning to TRBD1. After removal of 10 bases from V and 1 base from J, the junction contained 11 bases not matched to a gene. The CDR3 covers 16 residues. The germline gives CDR1 KGHDR, CDR2 SFDVKD. The CDR3 nucleotides are TGTGCCACTGGACAGGGTGGAGTAAGGGCCAAAAACATTCAGTACTTC. Its protein is CATGQGGVRAKNIQYF.

This chain uses TRBV7-9 with TRBJ1-1, with TRBD1 identical over 7 bases. Per the germline V gene, CDR1 is SEHNR and CDR2 is FQNEAQ (reference sequence). The CDR3 length is 15 residues. V lost 5 bases, J lost 4 bases, and 10 bases stayed unmatched. CDR3 sequence reads: CASSPATGKFTEAFF. CDR3 nucleotides: TGTGCCAGCAGCCCGGCGACAGGGAAGTTCACTGAAGCTTTCTTT.

The rearrangement joins TRBV2 to TRBJ2-3, with a weak D call TRBD2 (6 bases). V was cut by 8 bases and J by 7 bases, with 16 bases left in between. CDR1 is SNHLY, CDR2 FYNNEI, per germline. The CDR3 covers 13 residues. The CDR3 DNA sequence: TGTGCCAGCGGCATTGAGGGACTTCATACGCAGTATTTT. Its protein is CASGIEGLHTQYF.